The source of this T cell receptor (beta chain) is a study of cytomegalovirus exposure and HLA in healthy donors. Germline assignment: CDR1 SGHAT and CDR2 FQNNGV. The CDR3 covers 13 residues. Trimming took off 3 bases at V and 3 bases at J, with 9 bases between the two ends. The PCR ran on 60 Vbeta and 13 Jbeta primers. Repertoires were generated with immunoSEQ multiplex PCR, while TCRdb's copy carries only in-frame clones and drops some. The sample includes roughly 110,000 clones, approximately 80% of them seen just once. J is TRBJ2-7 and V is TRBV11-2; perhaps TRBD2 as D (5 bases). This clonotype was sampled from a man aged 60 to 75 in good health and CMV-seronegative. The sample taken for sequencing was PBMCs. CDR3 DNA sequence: TGTGCCAGCAGCTTTGTCCGGGGCTACGAGCAGTACTTC. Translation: CASSFVRGYEQYF.